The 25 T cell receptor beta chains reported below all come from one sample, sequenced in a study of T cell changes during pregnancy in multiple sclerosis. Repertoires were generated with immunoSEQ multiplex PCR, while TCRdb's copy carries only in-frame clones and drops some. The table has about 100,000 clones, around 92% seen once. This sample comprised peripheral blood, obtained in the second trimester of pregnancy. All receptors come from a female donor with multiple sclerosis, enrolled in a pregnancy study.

The CDR3, as DNA: TGTGCCAGCAGCTTAGTTGGACAGGGAAACATTCAGTACTTC. This gives the protein CASSLVGQGNIQYF. J is TRBJ2-4 and V is TRBV7-9; 8 nucleotides agree with TRBD1. The V and J ends lost 1 base and 6 bases, in that order; junction bases with no gene match: 2. CDR3 length: 14 amino acids. The V gene's germline CDR1 is SEHNR and CDR2 FQNEAQ (reference sequence).

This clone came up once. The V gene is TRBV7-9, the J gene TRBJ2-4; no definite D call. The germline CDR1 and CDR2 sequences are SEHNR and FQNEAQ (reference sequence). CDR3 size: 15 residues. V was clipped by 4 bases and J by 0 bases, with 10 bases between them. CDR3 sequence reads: CASSSGAQAKNIQYF. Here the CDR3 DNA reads TGTGCCAGCAGCTCCGGTGCTCAAGCCAAAAACATTCAGTACTTC.

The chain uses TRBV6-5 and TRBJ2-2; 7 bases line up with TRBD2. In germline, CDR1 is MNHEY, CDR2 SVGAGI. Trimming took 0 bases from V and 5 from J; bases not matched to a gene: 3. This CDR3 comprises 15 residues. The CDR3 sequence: CASSYSTAGTGELFF. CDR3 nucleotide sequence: TGTGCCAGCAGTTACTCGACAGCGGGGACCGGGGAGCTGTTTTTT.

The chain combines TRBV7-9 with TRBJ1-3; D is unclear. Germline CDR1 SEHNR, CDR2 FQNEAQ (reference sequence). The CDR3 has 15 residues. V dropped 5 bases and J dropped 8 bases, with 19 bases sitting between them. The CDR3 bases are TGTGCCAGCAGCCCGTGGGGAGGGAGAAGGGACACCATATATTTT. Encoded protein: CASSPWGGRRDTIYF.

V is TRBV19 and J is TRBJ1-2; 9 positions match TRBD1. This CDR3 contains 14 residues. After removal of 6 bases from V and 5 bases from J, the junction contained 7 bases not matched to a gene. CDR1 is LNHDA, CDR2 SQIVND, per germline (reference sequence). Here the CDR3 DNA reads TGTGCCAGTAGAAACGACAGGGGGAGATATGGCTACACCTTC. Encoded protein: CASRNDRGRYGYTF.

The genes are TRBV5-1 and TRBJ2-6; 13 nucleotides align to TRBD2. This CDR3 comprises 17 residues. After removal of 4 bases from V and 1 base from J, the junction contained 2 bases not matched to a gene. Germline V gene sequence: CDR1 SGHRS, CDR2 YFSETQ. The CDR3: CASSATSGRSGANVLTF. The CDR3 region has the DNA TGCGCCAGCAGCGCGACTAGCGGGAGGTCTGGGGCCAACGTCCTGACTTTC.

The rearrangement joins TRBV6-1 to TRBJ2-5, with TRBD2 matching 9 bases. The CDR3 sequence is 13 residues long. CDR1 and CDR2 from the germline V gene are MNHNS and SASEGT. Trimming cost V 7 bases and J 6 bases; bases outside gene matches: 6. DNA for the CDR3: TGTGCCAGCACTAGCGGGAAGGGGCAGACCCAGTACTTC. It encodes CASTSGKGQTQYF.

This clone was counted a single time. CDR3 sequence (DNA): TGCGCCAGCAGCTTGACCGGACAGCTACAAGAGACCCAGTACTTC. This codes for CASSLTGQLQETQYF. V gene TRBV5-1 combines with J gene TRBJ2-5, with a tentative D call TRBD1 (6 bases). This CDR3 has 15 residues. Germline CDR1 is SGHRS and CDR2 is YFSETQ. The V gene lost 1 base and the J gene lost 2 bases, with 12 bases spanning the gap.

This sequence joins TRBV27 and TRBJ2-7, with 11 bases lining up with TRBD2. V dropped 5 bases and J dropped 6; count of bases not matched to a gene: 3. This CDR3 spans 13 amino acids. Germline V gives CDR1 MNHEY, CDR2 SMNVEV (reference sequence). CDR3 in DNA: TGTGCCAGCAGTCTCCTAGCGGGAGGCGAGCAGTACTTC. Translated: CASSLLAGGEQYF.

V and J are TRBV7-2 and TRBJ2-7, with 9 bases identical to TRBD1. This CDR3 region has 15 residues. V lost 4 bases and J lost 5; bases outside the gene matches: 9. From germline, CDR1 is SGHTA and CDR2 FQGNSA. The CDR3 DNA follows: TGTGCCAGCAGCTCCGTACAGGGGGCGATGGACGAGCAGTACTTC. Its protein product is CASSSVQGAMDEQYF.

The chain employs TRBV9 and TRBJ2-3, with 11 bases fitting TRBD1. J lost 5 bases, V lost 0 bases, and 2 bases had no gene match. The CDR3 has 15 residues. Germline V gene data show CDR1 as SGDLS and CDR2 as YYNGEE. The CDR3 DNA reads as TGTGCCAGCAGCGTAGGGACAGGGGGCGGAGATACGCAGTATTTT. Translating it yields CASSVGTGGGDTQYF.

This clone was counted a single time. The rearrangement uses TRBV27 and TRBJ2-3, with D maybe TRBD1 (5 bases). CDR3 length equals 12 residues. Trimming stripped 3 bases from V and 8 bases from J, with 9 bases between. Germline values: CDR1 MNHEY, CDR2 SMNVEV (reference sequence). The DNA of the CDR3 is TGTGCCAGCAGTTTTGGGGCAGGTACGCAGTATTTT. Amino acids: CASSFGAGTQYF.

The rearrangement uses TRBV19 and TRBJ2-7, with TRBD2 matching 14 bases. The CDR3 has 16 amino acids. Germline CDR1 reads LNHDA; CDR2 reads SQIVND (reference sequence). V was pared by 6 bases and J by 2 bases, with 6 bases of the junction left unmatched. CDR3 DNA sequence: TGTGCCAGTAGGGGCCTGGGACTAGCGGGGGCCTACGAGCAGTACTTC. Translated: CASRGLGLAGAYEQYF.

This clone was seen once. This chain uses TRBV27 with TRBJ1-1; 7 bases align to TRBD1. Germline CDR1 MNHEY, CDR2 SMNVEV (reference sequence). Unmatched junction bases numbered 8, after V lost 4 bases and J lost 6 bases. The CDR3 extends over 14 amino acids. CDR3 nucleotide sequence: TGTGCCAGCAGTTCCTATACAGGGGACCCTGAAGCTTTCTTT. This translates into CASSSYTGDPEAFF.

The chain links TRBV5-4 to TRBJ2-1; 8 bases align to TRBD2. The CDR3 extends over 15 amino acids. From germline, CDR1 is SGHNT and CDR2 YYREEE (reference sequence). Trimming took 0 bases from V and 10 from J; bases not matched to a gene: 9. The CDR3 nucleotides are TGTGCCAGCAGCTTGGCGGGGACTAGGCCCCAAGAGCAGTTCTTC. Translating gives CASSLAGTRPQEQFF. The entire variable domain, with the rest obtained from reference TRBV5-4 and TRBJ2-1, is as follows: ETGVTQSPTHLIKTRGQQVTLRCSSQSGHNTVSWYQQALGQGPQFIFQYYREEENGRGNFPPRFSGLQFPNYSSELNVNALELDDSALYLCASSLAGTRPQEQFFGPGTRLTVL.

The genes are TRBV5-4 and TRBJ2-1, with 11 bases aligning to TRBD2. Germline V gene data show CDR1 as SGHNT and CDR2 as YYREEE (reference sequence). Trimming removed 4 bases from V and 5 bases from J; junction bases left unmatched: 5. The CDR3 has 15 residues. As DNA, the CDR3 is TGTGCCAGCAGCCCCACTAGCGGGAGAAACAATGAGCAGTTCTTC. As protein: CASSPTSGRNNEQFF.

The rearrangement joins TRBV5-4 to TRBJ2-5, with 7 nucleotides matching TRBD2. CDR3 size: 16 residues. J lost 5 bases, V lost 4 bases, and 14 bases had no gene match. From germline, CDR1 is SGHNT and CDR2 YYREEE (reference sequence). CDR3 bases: TGTGCCAGCAGCCCCGGAGGTCGGCGGGAGTGGGAGACCCAGTACTTC. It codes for CASSPGGRREWETQYF.

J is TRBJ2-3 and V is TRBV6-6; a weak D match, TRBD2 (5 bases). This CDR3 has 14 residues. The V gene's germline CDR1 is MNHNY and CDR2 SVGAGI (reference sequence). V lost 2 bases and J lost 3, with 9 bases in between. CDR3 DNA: TGTGCCAGCAGTTACGAACGGGGAACAGATACGCAGTATTTT. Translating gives CASSYERGTDTQYF.

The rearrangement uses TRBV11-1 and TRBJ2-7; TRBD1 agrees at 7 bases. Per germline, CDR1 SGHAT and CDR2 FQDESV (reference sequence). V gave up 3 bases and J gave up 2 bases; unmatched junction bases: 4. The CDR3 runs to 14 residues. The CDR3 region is CASSFFQGAYEQYF. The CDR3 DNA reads TGTGCCAGCAGCTTCTTCCAGGGGGCCTACGAGCAGTACTTC.

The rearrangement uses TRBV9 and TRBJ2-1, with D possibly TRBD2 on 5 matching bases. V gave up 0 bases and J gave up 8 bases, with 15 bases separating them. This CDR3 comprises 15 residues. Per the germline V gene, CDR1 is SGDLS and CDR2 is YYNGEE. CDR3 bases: TGTGCCAGCAGCGTAGCCGGAGACGGGAACTATGAGCAGTTCTTC. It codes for CASSVAGDGNYEQFF.

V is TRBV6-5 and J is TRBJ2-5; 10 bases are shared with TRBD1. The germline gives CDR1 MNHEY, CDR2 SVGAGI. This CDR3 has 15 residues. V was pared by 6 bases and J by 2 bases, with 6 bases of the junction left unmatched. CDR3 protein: CASSRDRGEQETQYF. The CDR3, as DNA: TGTGCCAGCAGCCGGGACAGGGGAGAACAAGAGACCCAGTACTTC.

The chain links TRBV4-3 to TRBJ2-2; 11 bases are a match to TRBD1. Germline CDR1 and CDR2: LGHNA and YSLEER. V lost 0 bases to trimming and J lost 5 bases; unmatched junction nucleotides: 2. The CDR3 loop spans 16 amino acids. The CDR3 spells CASSQEDRGQTGELFF. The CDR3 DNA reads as TGCGCCAGCAGCCAAGAGGACAGGGGGCAAACCGGGGAGCTGTTTTTT.

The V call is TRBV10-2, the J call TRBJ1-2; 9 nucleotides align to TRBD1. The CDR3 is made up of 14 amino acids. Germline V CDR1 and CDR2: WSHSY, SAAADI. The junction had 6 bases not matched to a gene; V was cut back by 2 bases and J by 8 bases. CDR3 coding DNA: TGCGCCAGCAGTGAGACAGGGGGCGGATACGGCTACACCTTC. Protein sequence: CASSETGGGYGYTF.

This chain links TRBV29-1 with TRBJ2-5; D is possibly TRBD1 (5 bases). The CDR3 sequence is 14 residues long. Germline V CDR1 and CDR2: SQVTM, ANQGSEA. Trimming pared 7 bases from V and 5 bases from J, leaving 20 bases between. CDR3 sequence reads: CSGSGPRGLETQYF. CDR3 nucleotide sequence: TGCAGCGGGAGTGGACCTAGGGGTCTTGAGACCCAGTACTTC. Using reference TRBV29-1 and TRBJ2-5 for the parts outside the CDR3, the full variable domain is SAVISQKPSRDICQRGTSLTIQCQVDSQVTMMFWYRQQPGQSLTLIATANQGSEATYESGFVIDKFPISRPNLTFSTLTVSNMSPEDSSIYLCSGSGPRGLETQYFGPGTRLLVL.

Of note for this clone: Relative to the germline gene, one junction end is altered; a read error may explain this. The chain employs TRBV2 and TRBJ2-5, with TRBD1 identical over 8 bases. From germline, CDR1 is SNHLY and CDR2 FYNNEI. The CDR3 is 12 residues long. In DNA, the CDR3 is TGTGCCAGCAGACGCGGGACAGGAGGTTCCGACTTC. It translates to CASRRGTGGSDF.